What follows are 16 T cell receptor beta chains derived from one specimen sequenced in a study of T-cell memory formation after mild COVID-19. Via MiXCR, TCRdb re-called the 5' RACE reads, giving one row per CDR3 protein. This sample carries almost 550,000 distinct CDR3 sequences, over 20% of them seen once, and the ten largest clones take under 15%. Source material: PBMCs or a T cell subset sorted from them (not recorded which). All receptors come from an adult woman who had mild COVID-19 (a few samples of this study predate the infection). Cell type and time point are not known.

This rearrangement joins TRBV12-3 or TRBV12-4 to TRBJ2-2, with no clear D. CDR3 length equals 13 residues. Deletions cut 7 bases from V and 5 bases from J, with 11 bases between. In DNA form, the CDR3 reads TGTGCCAGCACTTCTTCCGAAACCGGGGAGCTGTTTTTT. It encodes CASTSSETGELFF.

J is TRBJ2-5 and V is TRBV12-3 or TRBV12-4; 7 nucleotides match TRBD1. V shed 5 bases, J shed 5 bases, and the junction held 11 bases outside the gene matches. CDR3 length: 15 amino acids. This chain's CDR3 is CASSGRQGMRETQYF. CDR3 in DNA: TGTGCCAGCAGTGGACGACAGGGAATGAGGGAGACCCAGTACTTC.

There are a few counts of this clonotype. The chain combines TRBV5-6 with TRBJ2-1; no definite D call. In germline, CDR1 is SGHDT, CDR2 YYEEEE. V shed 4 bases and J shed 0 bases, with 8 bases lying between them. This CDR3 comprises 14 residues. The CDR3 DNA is TGTGCCAGCAGCCTTGGGTACTCCTACAATGAGCAGTTCTTC. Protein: CASSLGYSYNEQFF.

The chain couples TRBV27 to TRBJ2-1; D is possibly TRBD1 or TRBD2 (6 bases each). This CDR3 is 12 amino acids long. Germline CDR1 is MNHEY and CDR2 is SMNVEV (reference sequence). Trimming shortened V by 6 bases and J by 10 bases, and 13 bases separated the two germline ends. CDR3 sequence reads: CASSGGFKEQFF. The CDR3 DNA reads TGTGCCAGCAGCGGGGGCTTCAAGGAGCAGTTCTTC.

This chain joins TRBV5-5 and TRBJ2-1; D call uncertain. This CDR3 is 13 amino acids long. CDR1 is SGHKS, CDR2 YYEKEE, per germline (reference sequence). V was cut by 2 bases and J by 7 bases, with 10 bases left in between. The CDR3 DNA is TGTGCCAGCAGCTTCCCATATTCAAATGAGCAGTTCTTC. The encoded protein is CASSFPYSNEQFF.

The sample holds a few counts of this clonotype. CDR3 nucleotides: TGTGCCAGCAGCTTTTCTTCCGGGATTGGCAATCAGCCCCAGCATTTT. Translating gives CASSFSSGIGNQPQHF. The gene calls are TRBV5-5 and TRBJ1-5; D remains unclear. V gave up 2 bases and J gave up 2 bases, with 14 bases separating them. CDR1 and CDR2 from the germline V gene are SGHKS and YYEKEE (reference sequence). The CDR3 runs to 16 residues.

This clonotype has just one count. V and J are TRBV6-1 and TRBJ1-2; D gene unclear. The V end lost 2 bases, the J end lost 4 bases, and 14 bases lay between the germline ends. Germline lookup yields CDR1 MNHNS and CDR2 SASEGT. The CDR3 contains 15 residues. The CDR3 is CASSELGLKTYGYTF. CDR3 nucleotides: TGTGCCAGCAGTGAATTGGGCTTAAAGACCTATGGCTACACCTTC.

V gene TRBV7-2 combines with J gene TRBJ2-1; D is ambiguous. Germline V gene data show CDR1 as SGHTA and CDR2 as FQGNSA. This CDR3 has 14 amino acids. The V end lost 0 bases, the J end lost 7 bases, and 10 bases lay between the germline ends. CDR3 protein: CASSLAPGRNEQFF. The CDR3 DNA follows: TGTGCCAGCAGCTTAGCGCCAGGACGGAATGAGCAGTTCTTC.

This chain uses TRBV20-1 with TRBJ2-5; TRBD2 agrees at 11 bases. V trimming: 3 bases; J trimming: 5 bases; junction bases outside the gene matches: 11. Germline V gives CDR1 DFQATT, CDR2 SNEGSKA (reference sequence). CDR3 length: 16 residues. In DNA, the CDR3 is TGCAGTGCTAGTTGGAATAGCGGGAGGGCCATGGAGACCCAGTACTTC. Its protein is CSASWNSGRAMETQYF.

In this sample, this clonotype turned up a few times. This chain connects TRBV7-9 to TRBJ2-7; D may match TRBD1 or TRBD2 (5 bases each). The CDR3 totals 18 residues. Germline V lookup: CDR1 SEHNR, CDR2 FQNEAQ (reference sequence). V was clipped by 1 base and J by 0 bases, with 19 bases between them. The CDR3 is CASSLVRTRDLNSYEQYF. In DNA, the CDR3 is TGTGCCAGCAGCTTAGTGAGGACCCGGGACCTCAACTCCTACGAGCAGTACTTC.

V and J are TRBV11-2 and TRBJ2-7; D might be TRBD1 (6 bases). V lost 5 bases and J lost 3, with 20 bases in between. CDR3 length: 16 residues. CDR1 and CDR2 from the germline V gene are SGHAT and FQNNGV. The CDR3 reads CASSPISGEDYYEQYF. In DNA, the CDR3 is TGTGCCAGCAGCCCAATTTCAGGGGAAGATTACTACGAGCAGTACTTC.

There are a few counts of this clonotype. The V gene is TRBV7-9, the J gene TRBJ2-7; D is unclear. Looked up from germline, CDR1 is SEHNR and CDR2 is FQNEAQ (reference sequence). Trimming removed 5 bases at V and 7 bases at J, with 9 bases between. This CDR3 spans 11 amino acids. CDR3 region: CASSRYGEQYF. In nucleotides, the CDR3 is TGTGCCAGCAGCCGTTACGGGGAGCAGTACTTC.

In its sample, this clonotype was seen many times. Here the CDR3 reads CASSQLLTSGSSYEQYF. The DNA for the CDR3 is TGTGCCAGCAGCCAACTACTGACTAGCGGATCCTCCTACGAGCAGTACTTC. V usage is TRBV3-1 and J usage is TRBJ2-7; 9 nucleotides line up with TRBD2. The CDR3 covers 17 residues. J gave up 0 bases and V 2 bases, and 8 bases lay outside the gene matches. Germline lookup yields CDR1 LGHDT and CDR2 YNNKEL (reference sequence).

Here the CDR3 DNA reads TGTGCCATCAGTGGGCGGGACACAGATACGCAGTATTTT. This encodes CAISGRDTDTQYF. The chain couples TRBV10-3 to TRBJ2-3, with D maybe TRBD2 (6 bases). The germline V gene has CDR1 ENHRY and CDR2 SYGVKD. V was cut by 4 bases and J by 2 bases, with 7 bases left in between. The CDR3 extends over 13 amino acids.

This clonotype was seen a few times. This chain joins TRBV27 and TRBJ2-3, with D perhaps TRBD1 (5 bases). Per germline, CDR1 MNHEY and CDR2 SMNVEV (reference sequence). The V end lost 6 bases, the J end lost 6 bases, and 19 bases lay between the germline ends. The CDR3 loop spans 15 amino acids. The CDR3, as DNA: TGTGCCAGCAGCCCAGTTCAGGGTCCACGGGATACGCAGTATTTT. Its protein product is CASSPVQGPRDTQYF.

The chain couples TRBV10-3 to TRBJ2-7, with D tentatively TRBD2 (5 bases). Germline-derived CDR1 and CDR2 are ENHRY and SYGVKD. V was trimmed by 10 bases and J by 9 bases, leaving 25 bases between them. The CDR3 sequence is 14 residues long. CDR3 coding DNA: TGTGCCACCTCCGTACCTGGGGAGCGAACTGTGCAGTACTTC. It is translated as CATSVPGERTVQYF.